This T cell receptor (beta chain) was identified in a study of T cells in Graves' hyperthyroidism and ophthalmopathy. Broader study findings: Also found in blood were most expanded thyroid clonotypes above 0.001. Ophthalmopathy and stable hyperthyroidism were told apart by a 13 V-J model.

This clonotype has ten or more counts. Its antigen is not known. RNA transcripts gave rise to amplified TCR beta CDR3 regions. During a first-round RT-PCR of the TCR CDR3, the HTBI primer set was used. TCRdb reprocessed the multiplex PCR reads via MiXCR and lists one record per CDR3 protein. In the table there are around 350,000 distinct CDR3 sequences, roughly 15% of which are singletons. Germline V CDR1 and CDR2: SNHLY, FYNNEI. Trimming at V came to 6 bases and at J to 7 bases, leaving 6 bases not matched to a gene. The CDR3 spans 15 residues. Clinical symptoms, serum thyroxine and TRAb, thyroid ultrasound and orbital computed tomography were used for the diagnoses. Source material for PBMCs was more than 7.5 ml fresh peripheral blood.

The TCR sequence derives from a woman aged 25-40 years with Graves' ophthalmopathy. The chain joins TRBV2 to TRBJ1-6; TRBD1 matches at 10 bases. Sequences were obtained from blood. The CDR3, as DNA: TGTGCCAGCAGGGGACAGGGGATCGAGAATTCACCCCTCCACTTT. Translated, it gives CASRGQGIENSPLHF.